This entry lists 17 T cell receptor beta chains sequenced from one sample in a study of cytomegalovirus exposure and HLA in healthy donors. Primers for the PCR totalled 60 Vbeta and 13 Jbeta. TCRdb's table, derived via immunoSEQ multiplex PCR, lists solely in-frame clones and lacks some. The sample records 50,000 or so clones, 55% to 85% being singletons. Sequenced sample: PBMCs. The receptors originated from a man aged 40-49 years in good health and CMV-seropositive.

This clone was seen a few times. The chain is built from TRBV4-1 and TRBJ2-5, with TRBD2 as a possible D gene (6 bases). CDR3 length equals 13 residues. CDR1 is MGHRA and CDR2 is YSYEKL in the germline V gene. V shed 4 bases and J shed 2 bases, with 8 bases lying between them. The CDR3 coding sequence is TGCGCCAGCAGCCGGAGCGGGCAAGAGACCCAGTACTTC. Translation gives CASSRSGQETQYF.

The chain links TRBV15 to TRBJ1-1, with a possible D match to TRBD1 (5 bases). The CDR3 covers 13 residues. The germline V gene encodes CDR1 LNHNV and CDR2 YYDKDF (reference sequence). V was cut by 4 bases and J by 1 base, with 7 bases left in between. The CDR3 reads CATSTDRNTEAFF. The CDR3 coding sequence is TGTGCCACCAGCACCGACAGGAACACTGAAGCTTTCTTT.

Points on this clone: The sample holds other DNA sequences that translate to the same CDR3. This sequence joins TRBV18 and TRBJ2-7, with 7 bases fitting TRBD1. Germline V gives CDR1 KGHSH, CDR2 LQKENI. V lost 2 bases and J lost 2; bases outside the gene matches: 0. This CDR3 is 13 amino acids long. As DNA, the CDR3 is TGTGCCAGCTCACCAGGGACAGCCTACGAGCAGTACTTC. Residues: CASSPGTAYEQYF. Filled out from reference TRBV18 and TRBJ2-7, the complete variable domain reads NAGVMQNPRHLVRRRGQEARLRCSPMKGHSHVYWYRQLPEEGLKFMVYLQKENIIDESGMPKERFSAEFPKEGPSILRIQQVVRGDSAAYFCASSPGTAYEQYFGPGTRLTVT.

This clone was detected a few times. The chain's CDR3 is CASSAGTGYGGYTF. CDR3 bases: TGCGCCAGCAGCGCCGGGACAGGGTACGGTGGCTACACCTTC. The chain joins TRBV5-1 to TRBJ1-2; 9 positions match TRBD1. Germline V gene data show CDR1 as SGHRS and CDR2 as YFSETQ. The V gene end was trimmed by 4 bases and the J gene end by 7 bases; junction bases not matched to a gene: 8. This CDR3 is 14 amino acids long.

About this clone: Other DNA sequences from this sample encode an identical CDR3 as well. V is TRBV6-1 and J is TRBJ1-2, with a weak D call TRBD1 (6 bases). The germline V and J ends were trimmed by 2 bases and 2 bases, with 12 bases remaining between them. The CDR3 contains 15 residues. From germline, CDR1 is MNHNS and CDR2 SASEGT. The CDR3 reads CASSESGAENYGYTF. CDR3 sequence (DNA): TGTGCCAGCAGTGAATCAGGGGCAGAGAACTATGGCTACACCTTC.

This clone was seen a handful of times. The gene calls are TRBV2 and TRBJ1-2; TRBD1 is a possible D gene (5 bases). Germline CDR1 is SNHLY and CDR2 is FYNNEI. V gave up 8 bases and J gave up 3 bases, with 7 bases separating them. The CDR3 is 11 residues long. The CDR3 loop is CASGGDYGYTF. CDR3 nucleotides: TGTGCCAGCGGAGGGGACTATGGCTACACCTTC.

This clone was seen a single time. The chain employs TRBV6-4 and TRBJ1-1; D is ambiguous. This CDR3 is 16 amino acids long. Germline CDR1 is MRHNA and CDR2 is SNTAGT. The V end lost 2 bases, the J end lost 6 bases, and 19 bases lay between the germline ends. The CDR3 bases are TGTGCCAGCAGTGACGCGTTCCCCAGCAACGAGGCTGAAGCTTTCTTT. Translated: CASSDAFPSNEAEAFF.

The rearrangement uses TRBV10-1 and TRBJ1-1; D perhaps matches TRBD1 (5 bases). Germline V gene lookup returns CDR1 WNHNN and CDR2 SYGVQD (reference sequence). The CDR3 is 15 amino acids. Between the trimmed V and J ends, which lost 0 bases and 1 base, there was a span of 9 bases. This CDR3 is CASSESIGANTEAFF. In nucleotides, the CDR3 is TGCGCCAGCAGTGAGTCGATTGGGGCGAACACTGAAGCTTTCTTT.

The chain carries TRBV13 and TRBJ2-3, with TRBD2 matching over 12 bases. The J segment lost 4 bases and the V segment lost 0 bases, leaving 17 bases of the junction unmatched. CDR1 and CDR2 from the germline V gene are PRHDT and FYEKMQ (reference sequence). The CDR3 runs 21 residues. CDR3 in amino acids: CASSLGPLASGGAMMADTQYF. In nucleotides, the CDR3 is TGTGCCAGCAGCTTAGGGCCCCTCGCTAGCGGGGGGGCAATGATGGCAGATACGCAGTATTTT.

The rearrangement uses TRBV7-2 and TRBJ2-5; a weak D match, TRBD2 (6 bases). V was pared by 1 base and J by 4 bases, with 22 bases between. CDR1 is SGHTA, CDR2 FQGNSA, per germline. CDR3 length: 18 residues. CDR3 amino acids: CASSLGWRGPKGGETQYF. In DNA form, the CDR3 reads TGTGCCAGCAGCTTAGGGTGGCGGGGACCAAAGGGAGGAGAGACCCAGTACTTC.

V and J are TRBV29-1 and TRBJ2-3, with TRBD2 as a possible D gene (7 bases). There are 13 residues in the CDR3. With 7 bases removed from V and 4 bases from J, the gap between germline ends came to 15 bases. CDR1 is SQVTM and CDR2 is ANQGSEA in the germline V gene. Here the CDR3 reads CSAKGGGADTQYF. In nucleotides, the CDR3 is TGCAGCGCCAAAGGGGGGGGTGCAGATACGCAGTATTTT.

The V gene is TRBV4-3, the J gene TRBJ2-2; 11 bases line up with TRBD1. Germline trimming cut 4 bases from V and 7 bases from J; bases unmatched to any gene: 14. The CDR3 covers 18 residues. Germline values: CDR1 LGHNA, CDR2 YSLEER. This CDR3 reads CASSLRPDRGRFVGELFF. The CDR3 nucleotides are TGCGCCAGCAGCCTCAGACCGGACAGGGGGCGGTTCGTCGGGGAGCTGTTTTTT.

V and J are TRBV6-6 and TRBJ1-1; D is possibly TRBD1 (5 bases). In germline, CDR1 is MNHNY, CDR2 SVGAGI (reference sequence). The ends were cut back, 0 bases at V and 0 bases at J, with 8 bases in the middle. This CDR3 comprises 15 residues. This CDR3 reads CASSYSTGVNTEAFF. The CDR3 bases are TGTGCCAGCAGTTACTCGACGGGGGTGAACACTGAAGCTTTCTTT.

The V call is TRBV10-1, the J call TRBJ2-7; tentative D call: TRBD1 (5 bases). Germline V CDR1 and CDR2: WNHNN, SYGVQD (reference sequence). The CDR3 sequence is 12 residues long. The germline V and J ends were trimmed by 8 bases and 3 bases, with 11 bases remaining between them. CDR3 nucleotides: TGCGCCAGCGGGGCGCCCCTCTACGAGCAGTACTTC. Translation: CASGAPLYEQYF.

The rearrangement links TRBV9 to TRBJ2-5; 11 positions match TRBD2. Trimming took 0 bases from V and 1 from J; bases not matched to a gene: 8. Germline V lookup: CDR1 SGDLS, CDR2 YYNGEE. This CDR3 spans 18 amino acids. This CDR3 reads CASSVGGSGGASQETQYF. DNA of the CDR3: TGTGCCAGCAGCGTAGGGGGTAGCGGGGGGGCCTCCCAAGAGACCCAGTACTTC.

Turning to this clone: The identical CDR3 is also encoded by other nucleotide sequences in the sample. V usage is TRBV6-1 and J usage is TRBJ2-3; 8 bases line up with TRBD2. CDR1 is MNHNS and CDR2 is SASEGT in the germline V gene. V lost 4 bases and J lost 0; bases outside the gene matches: 6. The CDR3 is made up of 16 amino acids. CDR3 sequence: CASSAPLAVSTDTQYF. CDR3 bases: TGTGCCAGCAGTGCCCCACTAGCGGTTAGCACAGATACGCAGTATTTT.

J is TRBJ1-6 and V is TRBV10-1; TRBD1 might be the D (5 bases). The CDR3 spans 13 residues. V was trimmed by 11 bases and J by 8 bases, leaving 16 bases between them. Germline-derived CDR1 and CDR2 are WNHNN and SYGVQD (reference sequence). CDR3 protein: CAARQSLDSPLHF. CDR3 DNA sequence: TGCGCCGCCCGACAGAGTCTTGATTCACCCCTCCACTTT.